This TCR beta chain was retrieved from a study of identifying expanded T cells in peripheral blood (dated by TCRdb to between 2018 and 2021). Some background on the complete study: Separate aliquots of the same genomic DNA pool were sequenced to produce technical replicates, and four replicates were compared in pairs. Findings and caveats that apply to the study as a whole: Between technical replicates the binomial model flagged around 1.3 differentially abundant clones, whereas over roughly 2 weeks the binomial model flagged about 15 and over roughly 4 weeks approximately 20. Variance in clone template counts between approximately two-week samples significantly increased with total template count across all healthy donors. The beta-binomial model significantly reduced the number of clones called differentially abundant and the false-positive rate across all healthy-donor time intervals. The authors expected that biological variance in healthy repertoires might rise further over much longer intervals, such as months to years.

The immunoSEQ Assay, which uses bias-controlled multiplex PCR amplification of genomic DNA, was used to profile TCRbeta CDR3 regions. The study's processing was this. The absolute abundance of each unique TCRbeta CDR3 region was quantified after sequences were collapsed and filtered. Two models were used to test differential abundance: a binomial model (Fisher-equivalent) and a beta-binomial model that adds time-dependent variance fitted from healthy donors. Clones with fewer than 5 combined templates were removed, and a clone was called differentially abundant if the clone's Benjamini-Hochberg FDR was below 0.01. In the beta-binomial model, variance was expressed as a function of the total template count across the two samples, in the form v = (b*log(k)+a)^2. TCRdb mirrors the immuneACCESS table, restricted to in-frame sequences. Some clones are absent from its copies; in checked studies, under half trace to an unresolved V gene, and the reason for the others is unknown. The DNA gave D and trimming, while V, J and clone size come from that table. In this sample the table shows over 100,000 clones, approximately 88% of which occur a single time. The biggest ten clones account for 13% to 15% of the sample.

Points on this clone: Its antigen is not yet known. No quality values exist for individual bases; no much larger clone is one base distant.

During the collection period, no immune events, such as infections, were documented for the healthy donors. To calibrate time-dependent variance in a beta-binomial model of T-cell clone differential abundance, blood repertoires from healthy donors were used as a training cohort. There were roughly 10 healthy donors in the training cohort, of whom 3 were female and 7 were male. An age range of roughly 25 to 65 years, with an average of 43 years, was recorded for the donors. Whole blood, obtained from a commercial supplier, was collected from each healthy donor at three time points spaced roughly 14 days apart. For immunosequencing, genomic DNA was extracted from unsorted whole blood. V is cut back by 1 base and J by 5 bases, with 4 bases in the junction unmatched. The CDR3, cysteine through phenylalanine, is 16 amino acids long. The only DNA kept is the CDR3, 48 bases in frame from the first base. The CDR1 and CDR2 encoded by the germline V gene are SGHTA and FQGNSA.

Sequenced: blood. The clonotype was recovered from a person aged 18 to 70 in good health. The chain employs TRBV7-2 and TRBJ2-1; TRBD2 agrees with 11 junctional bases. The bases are TGTGCCAGCAGCTTAGTCGGGACTAGCGGAAACAATGAGCAGTTCTTC. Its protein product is CASSLVGTSGNNEQFF.